The rows below give T cell receptor beta chains drawn from one sample of a study of technical replicates of blood from several donors. The method was immunoSEQ multiplex PCR; TCRdb's version includes in-frame clones alone and lacks a portion of them. The sample consists of 50,000 to 70,000 clones, about 88% of them appearing once. The sequencing sample was made of PBMCs. All receptors derive from a human donor in good health. Some clones in this sample may be carry-over from other donors' samples. Each CDR3 is given with its conserved first and last residue. D genes are given only for firm matches. The size field is filled for only some rows; it gives once, few, many or a size class.

size: .; D: .; V: TRBV7-7; length: 15; J: TRBJ2-3; CDR3: CASSVGLTSTDTQYF; DNA: TGTGCCAGCAGCGTCGGACTCACTAGCACAGATACGCAGTATTTT
size: .; D: .; V: TRBV9; length: 13; J: TRBJ1-1; CDR3: CASRATERYEAFF; DNA: TGTGCCAGCAGAGCGACGGAACGCTATGAAGCTTTCTTT
size: .; D: TRBD1; V: TRBV18; length: 14; J: TRBJ2-7; CDR3: CASSPPRDREKQYF; DNA: TGTGCCAGCTCACCACCCCGAGACAGGGAGAAGCAGTACTTC
size: once; D: TRBD2; V: TRBV6-1; length: 15; J: TRBJ2-7; CDR3: CASSDRSGGVDEQYF; DNA: TGTGCCAGCAGTGACCGTAGCGGGGGGGTTGACGAGCAGTACTTC
size: .; D: .; V: TRBV5-4; length: 16; J: TRBJ1-6; CDR3: CASSLVGGSGNSPLHF; DNA: TGTGCCAGCAGCTTGGTCGGGGGGAGCGGGAATTCACCCCTCCACTTT
size: .; D: TRBD2; V: TRBV13; length: 15; J: TRBJ2-7; CDR3: CASSFNRGRRYEQYF; DNA: TGTGCCAGCAGCTTTAACCGCGGGAGGCGGTACGAGCAGTACTTC
size: .; D: .; V: TRBV7-9; length: 15; J: TRBJ1-6; CDR3: CASSLYGGYNSPLHF; DNA: TGTGCCAGCAGCTTATACGGGGGCTATAATTCACCCCTCCACTTT
size: .; D: TRBD1; V: TRBV5-1; length: 17; J: TRBJ2-2; CDR3: CASSEIRTGGNTGELFF; DNA: TGCGCCAGCAGCGAAATCCGGACAGGGGGGAACACCGGGGAGCTGTTTTTT
size: once; D: .; V: TRBV19; length: 13; J: TRBJ1-3; CDR3: CASSTRTGNTIYF; DNA: TGTGCCAGTAGTACCCGGACAGGAAACACCATATATTTT
size: .; D: .; V: TRBV6-5; length: 12; J: TRBJ1-2; CDR3: CASKAGAYGYTF; DNA: TGTGCCAGCAAGGCAGGGGCCTATGGCTACACCTTC
size: .; D: .; V: TRBV27; length: 16; J: TRBJ1-6; CDR3: CASSTYRGKRGSPLHF; DNA: TGTGCCAGCAGTACTTACCGAGGCAAACGGGGTTCACCCCTCCACTTT
size: .; D: .; V: TRBV11-2; length: 14; J: TRBJ2-7; CDR3: CASRSQSLSYEQYF; DNA: TGTGCCAGCAGGTCACAGAGCCTCTCCTACGAGCAGTACTTC
size: .; D: .; V: TRBV19; length: 13; J: TRBJ2-7; CDR3: CASRRLGFYEQYF; DNA: TGTGCCAGTAGAAGACTAGGCTTCTACGAGCAGTACTTC
size: many; D: TRBD2; V: TRBV2; length: 17; J: TRBJ2-2; CDR3: CASSSLETSGGAGELFF; DNA: TGTGCCAGCAGTTCCCTTGAGACTAGCGGGGGGGCCGGGGAGCTGTTTTTT
size: .; D: TRBD1; V: TRBV27; length: 22; J: TRBJ1-5; CDR3: CASTVDVDREKSGWYSNQPQHF; DNA: TGTGCCAGCACTGTTGACGTTGACAGGGAAAAGTCGGGATGGTACAGCAATCAGCCCCAGCATTTT
size: .; D: TRBD1; V: TRBV7-2; length: 15; J: TRBJ1-3; CDR3: CASSSDRGPGNTIYF; DNA: TGTGCCAGCAGCTCCGACAGGGGGCCCGGAAACACCATATATTTT
size: .; D: .; V: TRBV27; length: 13; J: TRBJ2-7; CDR3: CASSLQGASEQYF; DNA: TGTGCCAGCAGTTTGCAGGGCGCTAGCGAGCAGTACTTC
size: .; D: .; V: TRBV15; length: 15; J: TRBJ1-4; CDR3: CATSRDRTDNEKLFF; DNA: TGTGCCACCAGCAGAGATCGCACAGATAATGAAAAACTGTTTTTT
size: .; D: TRBD2; V: TRBV4-2; length: 15; J: TRBJ2-7; CDR3: CASSLLAGAPYEQYF; DNA: TGTGCCAGCAGCCTTTTAGCGGGAGCTCCCTACGAGCAGTACTTC
size: .; D: .; V: TRBV11-2; length: 14; J: TRBJ1-3; CDR3: CASSFTGSGNTIYF; DNA: TGTGCCAGCAGCTTTACAGGGTCAGGAAACACCATATATTTT
size: .; D: TRBD2; V: TRBV5-1; length: 15; J: TRBJ2-1; CDR3: CASSRGGSSYNEQFF; DNA: TGCGCCAGCAGCCGGGGGGGGAGCTCCTACAATGAGCAGTTCTTC
size: .; D: TRBD1; V: TRBV5-1; length: 13; J: TRBJ1-1; CDR3: CASSPDRGSEAFF; DNA: TGCGCCAGCAGCCCGGACAGGGGGAGTGAAGCTTTCTTT
size: .; D: .; V: TRBV9; length: 11; J: TRBJ2-5; CDR3: CATSGVETQYF; DNA: TGTGCCACCTCAGGGGTAGAGACCCAGTACTTC
size: .; D: TRBD1; V: TRBV7-9; length: 12; J: TRBJ2-7; CDR3: CASSPGQTSQYF; DNA: TGTGCCAGCAGCCCGGGACAGACTTCGCAGTACTTC
size: .; D: TRBD2; V: TRBV7-6; length: 13; J: TRBJ2-1; CDR3: CASSLASGGPQFF; DNA: TGTGCCAGCAGCTTAGCCTCGGGGGGGCCTCAGTTCTTC
size: .; D: .; V: TRBV6-1; length: 15; J: TRBJ2-1; CDR3: CASSADSATYNEQFF; DNA: TGTGCCAGCAGTGCGGACAGTGCTACCTACAATGAGCAGTTCTTC
size: .; D: .; V: TRBV6-4; length: 14; J: TRBJ1-5; CDR3: CASSDEGFNQPQHF; DNA: TGTGCCAGCAGTGACGAGGGATTCAATCAGCCCCAGCATTTT
size: medium-sized; D: .; V: TRBV4-1; length: 16; J: TRBJ2-1; CDR3: CASSQVGGRTSNEQFF; DNA: TGCGCCAGCAGCCAAGTGGGGGGTCGAACTTCGAATGAGCAGTTCTTC
size: .; D: .; V: TRBV5-8; length: 14; J: TRBJ1-3; CDR3: CASSLPGRGNTIYF; DNA: TGTGCCAGCAGCTTGCCGGGGAGAGGAAACACCATATATTTT
size: .; D: .; V: TRBV30; length: 14; J: TRBJ2-1; CDR3: CASSILKGDNEQFF; DNA: TGTGCCTCCTCTATACTTAAAGGGGACAATGAGCAGTTCTTC
size: .; D: TRBD2; V: TRBV9; length: 16; J: TRBJ2-7; CDR3: CASSVRTSGNLYEQYF; DNA: TGTGCCAGCAGCGTACGGACTAGCGGGAATCTCTACGAGCAGTACTTC
size: once; D: TRBD1; V: TRBV14; length: 15; J: TRBJ2-7; CDR3: CASSQPGDRVREQYF; DNA: TGTGCCAGCAGCCAACCGGGGGACAGGGTGCGCGAGCAGTACTTC